This T cell receptor beta chain emerged from a study of PD-1 blockade in classical Hodgkin lymphoma. General study results and limits: Those achieving complete response showed baseline diversity like newly diagnosed patients.

TCRdb keeps only in-frame clones here, not all; method: immunoSEQ multiplex PCR. The repertoire holds tens of thousands of clones, with 71% as singletons. Trimming removed 5 bases at V and 0 bases at J, with 7 bases between. The CDR3 consists of 14 residues. Germline V gives CDR1 SEHNR, CDR2 FQNEAQ (reference sequence). In every patient, relapse followed autologous stem cell transplantation, while exposure to brentuximab vedotin differed. Concerning this clone itself: What it binds is unknown.

This sample comprised peripheral blood mononuclear cells (PBMCs), obtained at baseline. The chain recombines TRBV7-9 with TRBJ2-2; D gene unclear. This TCR was recovered from a human donor with classical Hodgkin lymphoma. The CDR3 sequence is CASSATANTGELFF. The CDR3, as DNA: TGTGCCAGCAGCGCGACCGCGAACACCGGGGAGCTGTTTTTT.